The 12 T cell receptor beta chains reported below all come from one sample, sequenced in a study of CXCR3-negative and CXCR3-positive naive CD8 T cells. UMI-labeled TRB cDNA libraries were prepared by 5' RACE. TCRdb re-called the 5' RACE reads; one entry per CDR3 protein, DNA not given. The table gives 45,000 or so distinct CDR3 sequences; the top ten clones make up roughly 1.6% of it. Sequenced material: naive CXCR3- CD8+ T cells from blood. Subset of the sample: CD45RO-CCR7+CD27+CD95- naive CD8+ T cells lacking CXCR3 (TNR3-). These receptor sequences come from a human donor in good health. Some clones in this sample may be carry-over from other donors' samples.

The chain recombines TRBV29-1 with TRBJ2-1; TCRdb's D call, TRBD1, is unchecked because there is no DNA. The CDR3 totals 13 residues. Germline V gene lookup returns CDR1 SQVTM and CDR2 ANQGSEA. CDR3: CSVEVQGSVEQFF.

The chain joins TRBV20-1 to TRBJ2-1. Germline lookup yields CDR1 DFQATT and CDR2 SNEGSKA (reference sequence). CDR3 length: 16 residues. CDR3 protein: CNARDRVTLTHNEQFF.

The chain joins TRBV7-3 to TRBJ2-5. The CDR3 has 15 amino acids. Germline-derived CDR1 and CDR2 are SGHTA and FQGTGA. CDR3 sequence: CARSLTRTPTETQYF. Using reference TRBV7-3 and TRBJ2-5 for the parts outside the CDR3, the full variable domain is GAGVSQTPSNKVTEKGKYVELRCDPISGHTALYWYRQSLGQGPEFLIYFQGTGAADDSGLPNDRFFAVRPEGSVSTLKIQRTERGDSAVYLCARSLTRTPTETQYFGPGTRLLVL.

V and J are TRBV7-3 and TRBJ2-2; TCRdb proposes TRBD1, but this gene call is untestable without DNA. The germline V gene encodes CDR1 SGHTA and CDR2 FQGTGA. The CDR3 has 17 amino acids. CDR3 amino acids: CASSLNAQQGFSGELFF.

This chain uses TRBV7-9 with TRBJ1-2; TCRdb indicates TRBD1, and absent DNA this call remains unverified. The CDR3 spans 17 residues. CDR1 and CDR2 from the germline V gene are SEHNR and FQNEAQ (reference sequence). The CDR3 is CASSLGGSQGGNYGYTF.

The chain links TRBV13 to TRBJ2-1; TCRdb indicates TRBD2, and absent DNA this call remains unverified. Per germline, CDR1 PRHDT and CDR2 FYEKMQ (reference sequence). The CDR3 is made up of 15 amino acids. The CDR3 region is CASSATSGKGNEQFF. Supplemented by reference TRBV13 and TRBJ2-1, the full variable domain reads AAGVIQSPRHLIKEKRETATLKCYPIPRHDTVYWYQQGPGQDPQFLISFYEKMQSDKGSIPDRFSAQQFSDYHSELNMSSLELGDSALYFCASSATSGKGNEQFFGPGTRLTVL.

Here the CDR3 reads CASSYDLNWEHEQFF. The chain has TRBV6-5 and TRBJ2-1; without DNA, the TCRdb call of TRBD2 cannot be checked. The length of the CDR3 is 15 residues. Germline CDR1 MNHEY, CDR2 SVGAGI.

The rearrangement uses TRBV14 and TRBJ1-5; TCRdb picks TRBD1, but there is no DNA to check that call. This CDR3 contains 14 residues. Germline-derived CDR1 and CDR2 are SGHDN and FVKESK. CDR3: CASSQAGFNQPQHF.

The chain uses TRBV6-2 or TRBV6-3 and TRBJ1-1; TCRdb designates TRBD1, a call that cannot be tested without DNA. From germline, CDR1 is MNHEY and CDR2 SVGEGT. CDR3 length equals 14 residues. This CDR3 reads CASSYDRGDTEAFF.

CDR3 residues: CASSSYPRVDNEQFF. The chain has TRBV7-3 and TRBJ2-1. CDR3 size: 15 residues. Germline CDR1 and CDR2: SGHTA and FQGTGA.

V usage is TRBV28 and J usage is TRBJ2-2. The CDR3 totals 14 residues. CDR1 is MDHEN and CDR2 is SYDVKM in the germline V gene. CDR3: CASSLSDDTGELFF.

The rearrangement uses TRBV27 and TRBJ1-1; without DNA, the TCRdb call of TRBD1 cannot be checked. CDR1 and CDR2 (germline): MNHEY, SMNVEV (reference sequence). CDR3 size: 13 residues. The CDR3 spells CASSSTGNTEAFF.